This T cell receptor (beta chain) is drawn from a study of T cell responses to AZD1222 COVID-19 vaccine. Study-wide results and caveats: Clonal diversity was possibly underestimated, and white British individuals and females predominated among donors.

Worth noting for this clone: The antigen remains unidentified.

Libraries were prepared by immunoSEQ multiplex PCR; TCRdb keeps only in-frame clonotypes and omits some of them. The profile shows approximately 150,000 clones, more than 85% of them singletons. The material was peripheral blood, obtained 28 days after the second AZD1222 dose. This receptor was identified in an adult who received the AZD1222 COVID-19 vaccine.

The CDR3 DNA reads as TGCGCCAGCAGCTTGGAAGCAGATTATAATTCACCCCTCCACTTT. This codes for CASSLEADYNSPLHF. The J gene is TRBJ1-6, the V gene TRBV5-1; D gene uncertain. This CDR3 is built from 15 residues. V lost 0 bases and J lost 4, with 8 bases in between. CDR1 and CDR2 (germline): SGHRS, YFSETQ.